The clone carrying this T cell receptor beta chain was picked up a small number of times. TCRdb used MiXCR to reprocess the multiplex PCR reads, holding one entry per CDR3 protein. The sample contains roughly 220,000 distinct CDR3 sequences, 34% of which appear only once. Breast cancer patients provided tissue from their axillary draining lymph nodes. This sample is part of a study of breast tumors, draining lymph nodes, adjacent tissues. V shed 0 bases, J shed 2 bases, and the junction held 7 bases outside the gene matches. The CDR3 is 17 residues long. The germline V gene has CDR1 SGHNT and CDR2 YYREEE (reference sequence).

Sequences were obtained from axillary lymph node tissue. This TCR came from a female donor with breast cancer. Some clones in this sample may be carry-over from other donors' samples. The rearrangement joins TRBV5-4 to TRBJ1-3, with 8 nucleotides matching TRBD1. CDR3 DNA sequence: TGTGCCAGCAGCTTGGGATCCGGGACAGGAGCTGGAAACACCATATATTTT. This encodes CASSLGSGTGAGNTIYF.